The present T cell receptor beta chain was sequenced within a study of T cells in tuberculosis. After thawing and overnight rest, PBMC were stained with GMM-loaded CD1B tetramer, viability dye and anti-CD3 for sorting. The CD1B tetramers carried C32 glucose monomycolate purified from Rhodococcus equi. PBMC for tetramer sorting were first depleted of CD14-expressing monocytes. TCR-alpha and TCR-beta chains were sequenced unpaired. The protocol was immunoSEQ multiplex PCR, while the TCRdb copy is restricted to in-frame clones and leaves out a portion. The sample consists of about 59,000 clones, approximately 80% of them appearing once. The CDR3 contains 19 residues. The germline gives CDR1 SGHRS, CDR2 YFSETQ. V lost 0 bases and J lost 0; bases outside the gene matches: 8.

Source material: CD1b-GMM tetramer-negative cells sorted from PBMCs. This sequence joins TRBV5-1 and TRBJ2-1, with 11 bases fitting TRBD2. The receptor's source is an adult woman with latent tuberculosis. The CDR3 nucleotides are TGCGCCAGCAGCTTGGGTGCTAGCGGGGGGACTAGCTCCTACAATGAGCAGTTCTTC. Amino acids: CASSLGASGGTSSYNEQFF.